Listed below are T cell receptor beta chains from one sample, sequenced in a study of T cell clones after liver transplantation. The assay was immunoSEQ multiplex PCR, and TCRdb's table has in-frame clones only and misses some. This sample has about 78,000 clones, with over 70% found just once. Here the sequenced sample was CD4+ T cells from blood, taken before liver transplant. The receptors stem from a human donor who received a liver transplant. Each CDR3 is given without its conserved first and last residue.

12,TRBV11-2,ASSPRQGRSEAF
14,TRBV28,ASSLLAGGRSTKQY
12,TRBV7-8,ASSLEWGYNEQF
12,TRBV5-1,ASCLGSFPYEQY
16,TRBV7-8,ASSSGGATGLTGNTIY
16,TRBV7-2,ASSLQDRGRVPRGTQY
13,TRBV7-2,ASSLSQGGSEKLF
11,TRBV7-9,ASSPQGAETQY
11,TRBV5-1,ASSLGLTGELF
13,TRBV7-2,ASSSDLAGGAEQY
12,TRBV5-1,ASSLGRTQETQY
11,TRBV7-2,ASSWGQQETQY
13,TRBV5-1,ASSYGQEDTGELF
14,TRBV4-1,ASSQQGLVAYNEQF
12,TRBV19,ASRDRGRQDTQY
12,TRBV5-4,ASSSRTGVNEQF
13,TRBV5-4,ASSLEYGGEHEQY
16,TRBV4-1,ASSLTSGLFYPQETQY
12,TRBV4-1,ASSQDMSVETQY
14,TRBV19,ASSMQGGRPVYEQY
12,TRBV5-4,ASSLSKGLAGQY
11,TRBV7-2,ASSLEVNTEAF
12,TRBV5-1,VSSPPLTRNEQF
13,TRBV5-1,ASSLVPGPTYEQY
12,TRBV30,AWRATWGQPEAF
12,TRBV18,ASSPQRGGTEAF
14,TRBV4-3,ASSQDGRRSSYEQY
13,TRBV7-2,ASSFLGLASYEQF
13,TRBV11-2,ASSLKEGAGAEAF
14,TRBV28,ANSRGLGRGSGELF
12,TRBV6-6,ASSYEGGPYEQY
11,TRBV6-6,ASSYTARGELF
11,TRBV11-2,ASSFEGTYEAF
13,TRBV11-2,ASSLGGSSYNEQF
15,TRBV28,ASSSLLAVGSYNEQF
16,TRBV11-3,ASSFKRQGSIFTGELF
12,TRBV7-2,ASSRSGGGPEAF
11,TRBV7-6,ASSARNPGELF
13,TRBV11-2,ASSLDDRASVEAF
13,TRBV5-1,ASSRDRGHGGELF
12,TRBV5-1,ASSPDYGEETQY
16,TRBV27,ASSFLGSSGSPYNEQF
15,TRBV5-1,ASSLDLRTSSYNEQF
13,TRBV5-4,ASSFGQKNTGELF
14,TRBV5-1,ASSTDPGATNEKLF
11,TRBV28,ATRLAGVGEQY
13,TRBV7-2,ASSLGGVGGIAQY
16,TRBV5-6,ASSGARGLAGDTDTQY
11,TRBV9,ASSPGGRGGYT
12,TRBV7-9,ASSLMGLNTEAF
13,TRBV4-1,ASSQVGTANTEAF
13,TRBV4-3,ASSQDLRRNQPQH
14,TRBV18,ASSPKTGRQNTEAF